Sequencing of this T cell receptor beta chain was carried out in a study of T cell clonality in common variable immunodeficiency (dated by TCRdb to about 2015). The paper's findings and limits, for the study overall: TCRbeta clonality was higher in CVID subjects than in healthy controls (t-test p = 0.018), and the increase was most characteristic of about a third of subjects. It was noted by the authors that sequencing of the repertoires of T cell subpopulations would be needed to clarify the cause of the increased clonality in CVID. Although equal DNA input was used, an average of about 87,000 unique sequences per sample was obtained for controls, compared with approximately 31,000 for CVID samples. Correlations of repertoire features with clinical complications were constrained by heterogeneity among patients within the CVID cohort. Fewer deletions and N-nucleotide insertions were reportedly observed in CVID TCRbeta sequences, and highly modified clones with 13 or more V deletions were reportedly absent from CVID TCRbeta sequences. Fewer TCRbeta clones were shared among CVID subjects than among healthy controls (p < 0.0001).

This clone was recorded many times. This clone's antigen is unknown. The read is 3 residues too short to cover the CDR3 end, so that end is filled in from the germline J gene. For sequencing, equivalent amounts of genomic DNA were input from CVID and control samples. For every sample, a 60 bp segment covering the rearranged TCRbeta CDR3 region was amplified and then sequenced. The immunoSEQ assay, a bias-corrected multiplex PCR with high-throughput sequencing, was employed for TCRbeta amplification. For the original study's pipeline: Every unique nucleotide sequence counted as a clone and was annotated with V, D and J genes, copy number and frequency. Sequences were labeled productive if in frame, and non-productive if out of frame or containing stop codons. As previously described, clonality was computed from Shannon's entropy. The predicted amino acid sequences of productive clones were used to derive mean CDR3 Kyte-Doolittle hydropathy. Scaled V gene usage was hierarchically clustered using Manhattan distance and complete linkage with the R hclust function. Sharing of clones by CDR3 amino acid sequence was evaluated by resampling 12 repertoires per group over 100 rounds. The repertoires were screened for 70 published EBV-specific TCRbeta sequences and 200 to 250 published CMV-specific TCRbeta sequences. A couple of CVID samples yielding fewer than 10,000 sequences were excluded from analysis, leaving a few dozen CVID repertoires. Drawn from immuneACCESS, this table holds only the in-frame rearrangements with V and J called that TCRdb kept. Clones are partly lost; checked studies trace under half to an unresolved V gene and leave the rest unexplained. V and J calls and clone size follow that table, whereas D and trimming were derived from the DNA. This sample contains approximately 17,000 clones, none of which is a singleton. The ten top clones hold 13% to 15% of the sample.

Standard criteria were used to diagnose CVID, namely serum IgG, IgA and/or IgM reduced below the normal range together with specific antibody deficiency. There were roughly 45 subjects in the CVID group (approximately 15 female and some 29 male), ranging in age from 9 to 64 years, with a mean age of roughly 39. Both CVID patients and healthy controls were predominantly of Caucasian heritage. Replacement immunoglobulin therapy had been administered to all CVID subjects for at least one year at the time of study participation. At the time of blood collection, no CVID subject was ill or was being treated with immunomodulatory or immunosuppressive medication. Heparinized peripheral whole blood samples of roughly 5 to 9 ml were obtained from each donor. Genomic DNA from adults with common variable immune deficiency (CVID) and from healthy adult controls was the source for sequencing TCRbeta CDR3 repertoires. Diluted blood was density-centrifuged over Hypaque 1077 or Ficoll-Paque to isolate peripheral blood mononuclear cells. Genomic DNA was obtained from unsorted mononuclear cells using either Qiagen column purification or a centrifugation-based method.

The CDR3 goes from the cysteine to the phenylalanine over 15 residues. Part of the CDR3 DNA is given, 36 bases translated from base 1. The germline V gene encodes CDR1 SGHRS and CDR2 YFSETQ. Germline trimming: 5 bases from V, 4 bases from J; junction bases outside gene matches: 5. The TCR was taken from a human donor with common variable immunodeficiency. The material sequenced was peripheral blood mononuclear cells. The chain joins TRBV5-1 to TRBJ1-5; 11 bases in between match TRBD1. CDR3 loop: CASSYGQGANQPQHF. The covered CDR3 bases are TGCGCCAGCAGTTACGGACAGGGGGCGAATCAGCCC.